This record concerns one T cell receptor (beta chain) sequence. The record originates from a study of blood T cell repertoires in COVID-19. Overall study context: COVID-19 samples from acute and convalescent phases originated in the United States, Italy and Spain. The cDNA or gDNA used as material had been derived from T cells, B-cell-depleted T cells, or PBMCs.

Study processing details: Reference gene primer amplification yielded estimated nucleated cell counts. TCRdb keeps only in-frame clones here, not all; method: immunoSEQ multiplex PCR. V and J calls and clone size are those listed in that table; D and trimming were worked out from the DNA. The profile shows 45,000 to 55,000 clones, about 87% of them singletons. The specimen was peripheral blood. The receptor comes from a human donor in a cohort sampled during active COVID-19.

The CDR3 sequence: CASSLGLAMGENEQFF. The CDR3 nucleotides are TGTGCCAGCAGCCTAGGACTAGCAATGGGTGAGAATGAGCAGTTCTTC. The chain carries TRBV7-2 and TRBJ2-1; 8 bases are shared with TRBD2. Germline trimming cut 5 bases from V and 7 bases from J; bases unmatched to any gene: 13. The CDR3 is made up of 16 amino acids. CDR1 is SGHTA and CDR2 is FQGNSA in the germline V gene.